This TCR beta chain appears in the sequencing data of a study of T cell repertoires in cytomegalovirus infection. TCRdb recomputed calls from the reads with MiXCR, one row per CDR3 protein. The sample includes about 57,000 distinct CDR3 sequences, around 20% of them seen just once. CDR1 is MGHRA, CDR2 YSYEKL, per germline. V was cut by 3 bases and J by 4 bases, with 10 bases left in between. CDR3 length: 13 residues. Comments on this clonotype: What it binds is unknown.

The starting material was CD8+ T cells from cultured PBMCs, obtained from culture after CMV antigen stimulation. The chain couples TRBV4-1 to TRBJ2-7, with a tentative D call TRBD1 (6 bases). This clonotype originated in a human donor in good health (CMV status not recorded). Some clones in this sample may be carry-over from other donors' samples. This CDR3 is CASSQEQGYEQYF. In nucleotides, the CDR3 is TGCGCCAGCAGCCAGGAACAGGGATACGAGCAGTACTTC.